This paragraph covers one T cell receptor beta chain sequence. This sample was taken from a study of blood T cell repertoires in COVID-19. CDR1 and CDR2 (germline): SGHTA, FQGNSA. The CDR3 has 17 residues. J gave up 3 bases and V 5 bases, and 9 bases lay outside the gene matches. This table comes from immunoSEQ multiplex PCR, and its TCRdb copy is limited to in-frame clones, with some not included. This table holds about 270,000 clones, over 75% found once. The sequence derives from a man aged 18 to 30 who had recovered from COVID-19. This sequence joins TRBV7-2 and TRBJ1-4, with 10 bases identical to TRBD1. Sequencing used PBMCs or T cells enriched from blood (not recorded which). The CDR3 protein is CASSQTGGKESNEKLFF. The DNA for the CDR3 is TGTGCCAGCAGCCAGACAGGGGGCAAGGAGTCTAATGAAAAACTGTTTTTT.